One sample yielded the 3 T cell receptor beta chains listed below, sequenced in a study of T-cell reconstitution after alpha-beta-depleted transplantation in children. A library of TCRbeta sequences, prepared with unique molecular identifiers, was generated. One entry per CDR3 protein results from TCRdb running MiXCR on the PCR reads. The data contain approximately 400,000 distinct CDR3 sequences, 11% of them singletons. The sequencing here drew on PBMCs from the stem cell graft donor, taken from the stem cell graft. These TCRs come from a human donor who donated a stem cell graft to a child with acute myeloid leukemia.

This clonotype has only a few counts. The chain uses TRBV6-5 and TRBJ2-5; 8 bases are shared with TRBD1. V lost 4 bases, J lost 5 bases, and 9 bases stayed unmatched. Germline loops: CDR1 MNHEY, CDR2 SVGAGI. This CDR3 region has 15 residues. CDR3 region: CASSSTGQGKETQYF. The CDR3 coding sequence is TGTGCCAGCAGTTCCACCGGACAGGGCAAGGAGACCCAGTACTTC.

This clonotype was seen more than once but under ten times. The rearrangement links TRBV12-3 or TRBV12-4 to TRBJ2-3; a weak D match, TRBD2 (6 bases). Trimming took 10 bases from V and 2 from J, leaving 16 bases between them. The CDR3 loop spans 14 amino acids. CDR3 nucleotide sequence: TGTGCCACTGGGCTCGCGGGAAACACAGATACGCAGTATTTT. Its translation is CATGLAGNTDTQYF.

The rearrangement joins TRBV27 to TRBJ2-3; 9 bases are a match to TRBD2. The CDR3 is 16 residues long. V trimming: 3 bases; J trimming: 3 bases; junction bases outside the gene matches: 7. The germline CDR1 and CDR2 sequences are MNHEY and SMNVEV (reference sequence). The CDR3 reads CASSFEERGATDTQYF. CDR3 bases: TGTGCCAGCAGTTTCGAGGAGCGGGGGGCGACAGATACGCAGTATTTT.